This entry lists 24 T cell receptor beta chains sequenced from one sample in a study of monozygotic twins with inflammatory bowel disease. TCRdb reanalyzed the 5' RACE reads, giving one entry per CDR3 protein sequence and no DNA. The sample is made up of over 350,000 distinct CDR3 sequences, and the top ten hold about 2.5% of it. Sequencing was carried out using blood. These receptors came from a human donor with ulcerative colitis or Crohn's disease, or a healthy co-twin of an affected twin (not recorded which).

This chain connects TRBV7-3 to TRBJ1-1; TCRdb calls TRBD1, which cannot be checked without DNA. The CDR3 totals 14 residues. Looked up from germline, CDR1 is SGHTA and CDR2 is FQGTGA. The CDR3 is CASSLQGMNTEAFF.

The V gene is TRBV5-1, the J gene TRBJ2-3; the TCRdb call, TRBD1, lacks DNA for checking. Looked up from germline, CDR1 is SGHRS and CDR2 is YFSETQ. This CDR3 has 16 residues. The CDR3 spells CASSLVPGGEGDTQYF.

The CDR3 loop is CASSAGTGDPEAFF. V is TRBV7-2 and J is TRBJ1-1; TCRdb's D call of TRBD1 is untestable without DNA. This CDR3 is 14 amino acids long. Germline V CDR1 and CDR2: SGHTA, FQGNSA.

This chain links TRBV11-2 with TRBJ2-1; TCRdb's assignment of TRBD2 cannot be checked, as there is no DNA. This CDR3 is built from 20 residues. From germline, CDR1 is SGHAT and CDR2 FQNNGV. The CDR3 protein is CASSFGGRLAGAPSYNEQFF.

The CDR3 sequence: CASRGDRESYGYTF. V gene TRBV4-3 combines with J gene TRBJ1-2; TCRdb proposes TRBD1, but this gene call is untestable without DNA. The CDR3 loop spans 14 amino acids. Germline V gene data show CDR1 as LGHNA and CDR2 as YSLEER.

V is TRBV11-2 and J is TRBJ2-2; there is no DNA to check the TCRdb D call of TRBD2. From germline, CDR1 is SGHAT and CDR2 FQNNGV. The CDR3 spans 16 residues. The CDR3 protein is CASSLVGGFGTGELFF.

The chain is built from TRBV6-1 and TRBJ2-1; TCRdb's D call, TRBD2, is unchecked because there is no DNA. This CDR3 has 16 amino acids. Germline V gene lookup returns CDR1 MNHNS and CDR2 SASEGT. CDR3 protein: CASSQRTSGIYNEQFF.

The chain is built from TRBV5-1 and TRBJ1-2; TCRdb designates TRBD1, a call that cannot be tested without DNA. The CDR3 is 15 residues long. Germline V CDR1 and CDR2: SGHRS, YFSETQ. CDR3 region: CASSLVTGHDYGYTF.

V is TRBV5-1 and J is TRBJ1-5; TCRdb's D call, TRBD1, is unchecked because there is no DNA. In germline, CDR1 is SGHRS, CDR2 YFSETQ. This CDR3 is built from 18 residues. CDR3: CATSRTRQGARSNQPQHF. Full variable domain (missing parts from reference TRBV5-1 and TRBJ1-5): KAGVTQTPRYLIKTRGQQVTLSCSPISGHRSVSWYQQTPGQGLQFLFEYFSETQRNKGNFPGRFSGRQFSNSRSEMNVSTLELGDSALYLCATSRTRQGARSNQPQHFGDGTRLSIL.

CDR3 in amino acids: CASSQSNGTGYTDTQYF. The gene calls are TRBV23-1 and TRBJ2-3; with no DNA, the TCRdb D assignment of TRBD1 cannot be verified. TRBV23-1 is assigned to the ORF class and has an uncertain function. This CDR3 has 17 amino acids.

The chain uses TRBV19 and TRBJ1-5; TCRdb returns TRBD1, unconfirmable since there is no DNA. The CDR3 length is 15 residues. Germline CDR1 and CDR2: LNHDA and SQIVND (reference sequence). The CDR3 region is CASSIWTASGQPQHF.

This rearrangement joins TRBV20-1 to TRBJ2-1; no DNA is available, so the TRBD2 call from TCRdb remains unchecked. Germline CDR1 and CDR2: DFQATT and SNEGSKA (reference sequence). This CDR3 region has 15 residues. The CDR3 protein is CSATRTSGGYNEQFF.

The chain is built from TRBV24-1 and TRBJ1-1; TCRdb's assignment of TRBD1 cannot be checked, as there is no DNA. This CDR3 region has 11 residues. CDR1 is KGHDR and CDR2 is SFDVKD in the germline V gene. The CDR3 sequence is CARGSDTEAFF.

The genes are TRBV5-4 and TRBJ1-1; TCRdb gives TRBD1 as the D gene, but with no DNA this cannot be confirmed. The germline V gene encodes CDR1 SGHNT and CDR2 YYREEE (reference sequence). The CDR3 contains 14 residues. Here the CDR3 reads CASRTAALNTEAFF. Supplemented by reference TRBV5-4 and TRBJ1-1, the full variable domain reads ETGVTQSPTHLIKTRGQQVTLRCSSQSGHNTVSWYQQALGQGPQFIFQYYREEENGRGNFPPRFSGLQFPNYSSELNVNALELDDSALYLCASRTAALNTEAFFGQGTRLTVV.

The J gene is TRBJ2-7, the V gene TRBV18; TCRdb gives TRBD1 as the D gene, but with no DNA this cannot be confirmed. The CDR3 has 15 residues. Germline CDR1 and CDR2: KGHSH and LQKENI. This CDR3 reads CASSPLDRGAYEQYF.

The chain couples TRBV9 to TRBJ2-1; TCRdb outputs TRBD1, but without DNA this stays unchecked. Germline CDR1 reads SGDLS; CDR2 reads YYNGEE. This CDR3 has 18 residues. CDR3 region: CASSVASSGTGPYNEQFF.

This rearrangement joins TRBV20-1 to TRBJ2-1; TCRdb's D call of TRBD2 is untestable without DNA. Germline lookup yields CDR1 DFQATT and CDR2 SNEGSKA (reference sequence). There are 16 residues in the CDR3. The CDR3 is CSGCGLPIPSYNEQFF.

This chain links TRBV5-1 with TRBJ2-7; the D call of TRBD1 rests on TCRdb alone, since no DNA is present to check it. CDR3 length: 15 residues. Germline V lookup: CDR1 SGHRS, CDR2 YFSETQ. CDR3 region: CASSLNGRGPYEQYF.

This sequence joins TRBV6-1 and TRBJ2-1; the D gene TCRdb calls, TRBD2, cannot be checked with no DNA. Germline assignment: CDR1 MNHNS and CDR2 SASEGT. The CDR3 spans 15 residues. CDR3: CASRLAGGSYNEQFF.

The chain uses TRBV5-6 and TRBJ1-2; TCRdb returns TRBD1, unconfirmable since there is no DNA. CDR1 is SGHDT and CDR2 is YYEEEE in the germline V gene. The CDR3 is made up of 17 amino acids. CDR3 protein: CASSFLFSRQGNYGYTF. The variable domain in full, completed from reference TRBV5-6 and TRBJ1-2, reads DAGVTQSPTHLIKTRGQQVTLRCSPKSGHDTVSWYQQALGQGPQFIFQYYEEEERQRGNFPDRFSGHQFPNYSSELNVNALLLGDSALYLCASSFLFSRQGNYGYTFGSGTRLTVV.

The V gene is TRBV4-3, the J gene TRBJ1-4. Germline lookup yields CDR1 LGHNA and CDR2 YSLEER. This CDR3 spans 16 amino acids. The CDR3 spells CASSKSGSPTNEKLFF.

The chain employs TRBV5-6 and TRBJ1-1; no DNA is available, so the TRBD1 call from TCRdb remains unchecked. The CDR3 is made up of 13 amino acids. Germline values: CDR1 SGHDT, CDR2 YYEEEE. The CDR3: CASSLKGRTEAFF.

The chain recombines TRBV9 with TRBJ2-1; no DNA is available, so the TRBD1 call from TCRdb remains unchecked. The CDR3 spans 15 residues. Germline CDR1 and CDR2: SGDLS and YYNGEE. CDR3 residues: CASSVAGQGNREQFF.

The chain couples TRBV3-1 to TRBJ1-5; TCRdb indicates TRBD1, and absent DNA this call remains unverified. Germline CDR1 reads LGHDT; CDR2 reads YNNKEL (reference sequence). This CDR3 is built from 17 residues. CDR3 in amino acids: CGSSQDQKQGSNQPQHF.